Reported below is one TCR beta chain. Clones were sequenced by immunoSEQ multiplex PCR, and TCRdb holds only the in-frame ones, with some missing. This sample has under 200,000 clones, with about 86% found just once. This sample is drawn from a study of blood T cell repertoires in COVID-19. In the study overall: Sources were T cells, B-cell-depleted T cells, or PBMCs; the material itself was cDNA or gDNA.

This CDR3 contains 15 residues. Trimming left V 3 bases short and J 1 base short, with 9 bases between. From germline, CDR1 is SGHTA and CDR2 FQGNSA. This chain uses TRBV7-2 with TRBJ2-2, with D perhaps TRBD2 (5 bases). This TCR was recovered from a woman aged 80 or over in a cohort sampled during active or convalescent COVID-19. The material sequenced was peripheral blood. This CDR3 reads CASSLWGENTGELFF. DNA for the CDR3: TGTGCCAGCAGCTTGTGGGGAGAGAACACCGGGGAGCTGTTTTTT.